The table lists the clone carrying this T cell receptor (beta chain) with many counts. The antigen is undetermined. The data originate from a study of identical twins. Findings of the study overall: With monozygotic twins, out-of-frame TCR alpha sharing exceeded what models estimated.

Template switching added a universal primer site, and cDNA bore unique molecular identifiers. MiXCR, run by TCRdb on the 5' RACE reads, gives a single entry per CDR3 protein. Of a few hundred thousand distinct CDR3 sequences in the sample, around 9.6% were seen once. Each donor was a healthy Caucasian. The same sample was also studied in work on yellow fever vaccine responses in identical twins. That source notes: Twin vaccine T cell responses reportedly seemed partly convergent, partly personalized.

This TCR derives from a woman aged 18-35 years in good health. Material: PBMCs.

The CDR3 loop is CASRPTSGVSYNEQFF. CDR3 in DNA: TGCGCCAGCAGGCCAACTAGCGGGGTATCCTACAATGAGCAGTTCTTC. V and J are TRBV5-1 and TRBJ2-1; 10 bases fit TRBD2. V was clipped by 5 bases and J by 1 base; unmatched bases: 6. The CDR3 spans 16 residues. The germline V gene encodes CDR1 SGHRS and CDR2 YFSETQ.